The 10 T cell receptor beta chains listed next were all sequenced from one sample in a study of blood T cell repertoires in COVID-19. The protocol was immunoSEQ multiplex PCR, while the TCRdb copy is restricted to in-frame clones and leaves out a portion. The repertoire holds about 170,000 clones, with 80% to 90% as singletons. Sequencing used PBMCs or T cells enriched from blood (not recorded which). The receptors come from a woman aged 50 to 60 in a cohort exposed to, infected with or recovered from COVID-19 (not recorded which).

Notes on this clone: This same CDR3 is encoded by further DNA sequences in the sample. The rearrangement joins TRBV19 to TRBJ1-5, with D perhaps TRBD1 (5 bases). V was shortened by 5 bases and J by 7 bases, with 12 bases between the two germline ends. From germline, CDR1 is LNHDA and CDR2 SQIVND (reference sequence). The CDR3 loop spans 13 amino acids. CDR3 nucleotides: TGTGCCAGTAGTGGGCAGGGAGGCCAGCCCCAGCATTTT. Amino acid sequence: CASSGQGGQPQHF.

This clone was counted a few times. The CDR3 bases are TGTGCCAGCAGCCCGGGGGGACAAGAGACCCAGTACTTC. Amino acids: CASSPGGQETQYF. This chain joins TRBV4-2 and TRBJ2-5; TRBD2 aligns across 7 bases. The CDR3 is 13 amino acids. The J segment lost 2 bases and the V segment lost 4 bases, leaving 1 base of the junction unmatched. Germline CDR1 LGHNA, CDR2 YNFKEQ.

The chain couples TRBV9 to TRBJ1-2; D is ambiguous. Trimming removed 3 bases at V and 2 bases at J, with 20 bases between. The CDR3 runs 17 residues. Germline CDR1 SGDLS, CDR2 YYNGEE. This chain's CDR3 is CASSAEPGLVRNYGYTF. In DNA form, the CDR3 reads TGTGCCAGCAGCGCCGAACCCGGACTAGTTCGGAACTATGGCTACACCTTC.

The CDR3 coding sequence is TGCGCCAGCAGGGGACTAGCTTCTCAAGAGACCCAGTACTTC. Protein product: CASRGLASQETQYF. The V and J genes are TRBV5-1 and TRBJ2-5, with 9 bases aligning to TRBD2. The CDR3 extends over 14 amino acids. J was trimmed by 2 bases and V by 5 bases; bases with no gene match: 4. CDR1 is SGHRS and CDR2 is YFSETQ in the germline V gene.

This sequence joins TRBV5-1 and TRBJ2-1; D gene ambiguous. V was pared by 4 bases and J by 4 bases, with 18 bases between. The CDR3 has 16 residues. Germline lookup yields CDR1 SGHRS and CDR2 YFSETQ. CDR3 sequence: CASSPGVGFSYNEQFF. The DNA for the CDR3 is TGCGCCAGCAGCCCCGGCGTCGGGTTCTCTTACAATGAGCAGTTCTTC.

The genes are TRBV5-5 and TRBJ1-3; 10 nucleotides agree with TRBD1. Losses at the gene ends were 4 bases for V and 2 bases for J; bases not matched to a gene: 6. The CDR3 is 16 residues long. The germline gives CDR1 SGHKS, CDR2 YYEKEE (reference sequence). The CDR3 DNA follows: TGTGCCAGCAGCGACTCCGGGACAGGGGCTGGAAACACCATATATTTT. The encoded protein is CASSDSGTGAGNTIYF.

J is TRBJ2-3 and V is TRBV7-3, with 7 bases matching TRBD2. V dropped 7 bases and J dropped 5; count of bases not matched to a gene: 9. This CDR3 is 14 amino acids long. Looked up from germline, CDR1 is SGHTA and CDR2 is FQGTGA. CDR3 DNA sequence: TGTGCCAGCACCCCGGGCGGGAGCGGAGATACGCAGTATTTT. This gives the protein CASTPGGSGDTQYF.

The V and J genes are TRBV19 and TRBJ2-1, with unresolved D. From germline, CDR1 is LNHDA and CDR2 SQIVND (reference sequence). The CDR3 extends over 16 amino acids. V was clipped by 3 bases and J by 9 bases, with 21 bases between them. The CDR3 reads CASSIFTVDFMAEQFF. CDR3 DNA sequence: TGTGCCAGTAGTATTTTCACCGTTGACTTCATGGCTGAGCAGTTCTTC.

The J gene is TRBJ2-2, the V gene TRBV7-9, with 8 bases identical to TRBD2. V was clipped by 6 bases and J by 0 bases; unmatched bases: 6. Per the germline V gene, CDR1 is SEHNR and CDR2 is FQNEAQ (reference sequence). The CDR3 consists of 16 residues. CDR3 nucleotide sequence: TGTGCCAGCAGACCCCCGGGACTAGCGAACACCGGGGAGCTGTTTTTT. It is translated as CASRPPGLANTGELFF.

The chain recombines TRBV4-1 with TRBJ2-3; TRBD2 matches at 10 bases. V lost 0 bases to trimming and J lost 3 bases; unmatched junction nucleotides: 15. The CDR3 spans 20 residues. Germline CDR1 and CDR2: MGHRA and YSYEKL. In DNA form, the CDR3 reads TGCGCCAGCAGCCAAGATGGATTTGGGGGCGCGGGACTAGCGACAGATACGCAGTATTTT. It translates to CASSQDGFGGAGLATDTQYF.